This T cell receptor beta chain was recorded in a study of shared clonotypes between healthy human individuals. Some clones are missing from TCRdb's copy, which holds only in-frame ones; the method was immunoSEQ multiplex PCR. The sample includes around 480,000 clones, about three quarters seen only once; the top ten take around 12%. With 7 bases removed from V and 4 bases from J, the gap between germline ends came to 11 bases. Germline CDR1 and CDR2: MDHEN and SYDVKM. The CDR3 covers 12 residues. This TCR was recovered from a middle-aged woman in good health. Some clones in this sample may be carry-over from other donors' samples. Sequenced material: PBMCs. The gene calls are TRBV28 and TRBJ2-7, with TRBD1 as a possible D gene (6 bases). CDR3 protein: CASTTGSYEQYF. The CDR3 DNA sequence: TGTGCCAGCACCACAGGGTCGTACGAGCAGTACTTC. Full variable domain (missing parts from reference TRBV28 and TRBJ2-7): DVKVTQSSRYLVKRTGEKVFLECVQDMDHENMFWYRQDPGLGLRLIYFSYDVKMKEKGDIPEGYSVSREKKERFSLILESASTNQTSMYLCASTTGSYEQYFGPGTRLTVT.